These T cell receptor beta chains were read from a single sample in a study of T cell responses to AZD1222 COVID-19 vaccine. Using immunoSEQ multiplex PCR, the repertoire was profiled, and TCRdb retains in-frame clones only, with some absent. The sample has 70,000 to 95,000 clones, about 84% seen once. The material was peripheral blood, obtained on day 0 of AZD1222 vaccination. The receptor set was obtained from an adult in good health. Both conserved end residues are part of each CDR3. The D gene is left open where the match is weak. For some rows the clone size is stated as once, few or many, or as a class when expanded; others skip it.

cdr3_aa: CASSLTIVFGNTIYF; cdr3_nt: TGTGCCAGCAGTCTCACCATAGTCTTTGGAAACACCATATATTTT; d_call: -; clone_size: few; v_call: TRBV6-2/TRBV6-3; j_call: TRBJ1-3
cdr3_aa: CASSRGLFEKLFF; cdr3_nt: TGTGCCAGCAGCCGAGGGTTATTTGAAAAACTGTTTTTT; d_call: -; clone_size: -; v_call: TRBV12-3/TRBV12-4; j_call: TRBJ1-4
cdr3_aa: CASSSPPADTQYF; cdr3_nt: TGTGCCAGCAGTTCCCCCCCCGCGGATACGCAGTATTTT; d_call: -; clone_size: few; v_call: TRBV5-4; j_call: TRBJ2-3
cdr3_aa: CASSSSGGHEQYF; cdr3_nt: TGCGCCAGCAGCTCGAGTGGGGGGCACGAGCAGTACTTC; d_call: -; clone_size: -; v_call: TRBV5-1; j_call: TRBJ2-7
cdr3_aa: CASSQTPGTGGFVPQHF; cdr3_nt: TGTGCCAGTTCACAGACCCCCGGGACAGGGGGCTTTGTGCCCCAGCATTTT; d_call: TRBD1; clone_size: -; v_call: TRBV18; j_call: TRBJ1-5
cdr3_aa: CVRSYRTDHNQPQHF; cdr3_nt: TGTGTCAGAAGCTACAGGACGGACCACAATCAGCCCCAGCATTTT; d_call: -; clone_size: -; v_call: TRBV7-5; j_call: TRBJ1-5
cdr3_aa: CASSLPSRGNTIYF; cdr3_nt: TGTGCCAGCAGCTTACCCTCGCGAGGAAACACCATATATTTT; d_call: -; clone_size: few; v_call: TRBV7-2; j_call: TRBJ1-3
cdr3_aa: CATSEPGQVNGYTF; cdr3_nt: TGTGCCACCAGTGAACCCGGACAGGTTAATGGCTACACCTTC; d_call: TRBD1; clone_size: -; v_call: TRBV24-1; j_call: TRBJ1-2
cdr3_aa: CASSYRGSGPQHF; cdr3_nt: TGTGCCAGCAGTTACAGGGGCTCCGGGCCCCAGCATTTT; d_call: TRBD1; clone_size: -; v_call: TRBV5-6; j_call: TRBJ1-5
cdr3_aa: CASSLPLANLNTGELFF; cdr3_nt: TGTGCCAGCAGCCTCCCTCTAGCGAATTTGAACACCGGGGAGCTGTTTTTT; d_call: -; clone_size: -; v_call: TRBV5-4; j_call: TRBJ2-2
cdr3_aa: CASSPRTGDTGELFF; cdr3_nt: TGTGCCAGCAGCCCCCGGACAGGGGACACCGGGGAGCTGTTTTTT; d_call: TRBD1; clone_size: -; v_call: TRBV7-9; j_call: TRBJ2-2
cdr3_aa: CASSEGNSGNTIYF; cdr3_nt: TGTGCCAGCAGTGAAGGCAACTCTGGAAACACCATATATTTT; d_call: -; clone_size: once; v_call: TRBV6-1; j_call: TRBJ1-3
cdr3_aa: CASGASSGNTIYF; cdr3_nt: TGTGCCAGCGGGGCCTCGTCTGGAAACACCATATATTTT; d_call: -; clone_size: few; v_call: TRBV2; j_call: TRBJ1-3
cdr3_aa: CASSLQTSVNEQFF; cdr3_nt: TGCGCCAGCAGCTTGCAGACTAGCGTCAATGAGCAGTTCTTC; d_call: TRBD2; clone_size: once; v_call: TRBV5-1; j_call: TRBJ2-1
cdr3_aa: CASSANRAGTEAFF; cdr3_nt: TGTGCCAGCTCAGCCAACAGGGCTGGCACTGAAGCTTTCTTT; d_call: -; clone_size: -; v_call: TRBV18; j_call: TRBJ1-1
cdr3_aa: CASSGGSGESYNEQFF; cdr3_nt: TGTGCCAGCAGCGGGGGGTCGGGAGAGTCCTACAATGAGCAGTTCTTC; d_call: -; clone_size: -; v_call: TRBV7-9; j_call: TRBJ2-1
cdr3_aa: CASKSVQGEGNTIYF; cdr3_nt: TGTGCCAGCAAGTCAGTACAGGGGGAAGGAAACACCATATATTTT; d_call: TRBD1; clone_size: once; v_call: TRBV2; j_call: TRBJ1-3
cdr3_aa: CASSQGPSGSETQYF; cdr3_nt: TGTGCCAGCAGCCAGGGGCCAAGCGGGTCGGAGACCCAGTACTTC; d_call: -; clone_size: -; v_call: TRBV3-1/TRBV3-2; j_call: TRBJ2-5
cdr3_aa: CASSSNRRGQGNEQFF; cdr3_nt: TGTGCCAGCAGCTCCAATCGACGGGGACAGGGCAATGAGCAGTTCTTC; d_call: TRBD1; clone_size: -; v_call: TRBV11-2; j_call: TRBJ2-1
cdr3_aa: CASSLELGSNYGYTF; cdr3_nt: TGTGCCAGCAGCTTAGAGCTCGGCAGTAACTATGGCTACACCTTC; d_call: -; clone_size: -; v_call: TRBV7-9; j_call: TRBJ1-2
cdr3_aa: CASSFSETQYF; cdr3_nt: TGTGCCAGCAGTTTCTCAGAGACCCAGTACTTC; d_call: -; clone_size: -; v_call: TRBV12-3/TRBV12-4; j_call: TRBJ2-5
cdr3_aa: CASSSGWGGNTEAFF; cdr3_nt: TGTGCCAGCAGTTCCGGGTGGGGCGGGAACACTGAAGCTTTCTTT; d_call: -; clone_size: -; v_call: TRBV28; j_call: TRBJ1-1
cdr3_aa: CASSLQSGMETQYF; cdr3_nt: TGTGCCAGCAGTTTACAGTCGGGGATGGAGACCCAGTACTTC; d_call: -; clone_size: -; v_call: TRBV27; j_call: TRBJ2-5
cdr3_aa: CASSQDRGSNQPQHF; cdr3_nt: TGTGCCAGCAGCCAGGACAGGGGAAGCAATCAGCCCCAGCATTTT; d_call: TRBD1; clone_size: few; v_call: TRBV27; j_call: TRBJ1-5
cdr3_aa: CASSPQREPNPYGYTF; cdr3_nt: TGTGCCAGCAGCCCCCAGCGGGAGCCTAACCCTTATGGCTACACCTTC; d_call: -; clone_size: few; v_call: TRBV9; j_call: TRBJ1-2
cdr3_aa: CASSMQGLAGGHGEQFF; cdr3_nt: TGTGCCAGTAGTATGCAGGGACTAGCGGGGGGTCATGGTGAGCAGTTCTTC; d_call: TRBD2; clone_size: -; v_call: TRBV19; j_call: TRBJ2-1
cdr3_aa: CASSLEGAISYEQYF; cdr3_nt: TGCGCCAGCAGCTTAGAGGGGGCGATCTCCTACGAGCAGTACTTC; d_call: TRBD1; clone_size: -; v_call: TRBV5-1; j_call: TRBJ2-7
cdr3_aa: CASSLVLWDSLHTEAFF; cdr3_nt: TGTGCCAGCAGCTTAGTCCTATGGGACAGCCTTCACACTGAAGCTTTCTTT; d_call: TRBD1; clone_size: -; v_call: TRBV11-2; j_call: TRBJ1-1
cdr3_aa: CGLNSGANVLTF; cdr3_nt: TGTGGACTAAACTCTGGGGCCAACGTCCTGACTTTC; d_call: -; clone_size: -; v_call: TRBV30; j_call: TRBJ2-6
cdr3_aa: CASSIDKGPGTGARGMNTEAFF; cdr3_nt: TGTGCCAGTAGTATAGATAAGGGACCCGGGACAGGAGCCAGGGGGATGAACACTGAAGCTTTCTTT; d_call: TRBD1; clone_size: -; v_call: TRBV19; j_call: TRBJ1-1
cdr3_aa: CASSPRDRGVYEQYF; cdr3_nt: TGTGCCAGCAGCCCCCGGGACAGGGGAGTCTACGAGCAGTACTTC; d_call: TRBD1; clone_size: -; v_call: TRBV27; j_call: TRBJ2-7
cdr3_aa: CASSLEGGGGPSSYNEQFF; cdr3_nt: TGTGCCAGCAGCTTAGAAGGAGGTGGCGGGCCCAGCTCCTACAATGAGCAGTTCTTC; d_call: -; clone_size: medium-sized; v_call: TRBV11-3; j_call: TRBJ2-1
cdr3_aa: CASSDRQGAMNTEAFF; cdr3_nt: TGTGCCAGCAGCGATAGACAGGGGGCTATGAACACTGAAGCTTTCTTT; d_call: TRBD1; clone_size: -; v_call: TRBV27; j_call: TRBJ1-1
cdr3_aa: CASSLVNTEAFF; cdr3_nt: TGTGCCAGCAGCCTCGTTAACACTGAAGCTTTCTTT; d_call: -; clone_size: -; v_call: TRBV5-8; j_call: TRBJ1-1
cdr3_aa: CAFSQTGSYNSPLHF; cdr3_nt: TGTGCCTTCTCCCAGACAGGCTCCTATAATTCACCCCTCCACTTT; d_call: -; clone_size: once; v_call: TRBV30; j_call: TRBJ1-6
cdr3_aa: CASSVTGGEQFF; cdr3_nt: TGTGCCAGCAGTGTAACGGGGGGTGAGCAGTTCTTC; d_call: TRBD2; clone_size: -; v_call: TRBV27; j_call: TRBJ2-1
cdr3_aa: CASSLALGQPQHF; cdr3_nt: TGTGCCAGCAGTTTAGCGCTCGGGCAGCCCCAGCATTTT; d_call: -; clone_size: many; v_call: TRBV12-3/TRBV12-4; j_call: TRBJ1-5
cdr3_aa: CASSPGLAGTGELFF; cdr3_nt: TGTGCCAGCAGCCCTGGACTAGCGGGAACCGGGGAGCTGTTTTTT; d_call: TRBD2; clone_size: few; v_call: TRBV5-5; j_call: TRBJ2-2
cdr3_aa: CASSLAGPSSGNTIYF; cdr3_nt: TGCGCCAGCAGCTTGGCCGGGCCGAGCTCTGGAAACACCATATATTTT; d_call: -; clone_size: -; v_call: TRBV5-1; j_call: TRBJ1-3
cdr3_aa: CASSQDHHLGQKTNYGYTF; cdr3_nt: TGCGCCAGCAGCCAAGATCATCATTTGGGACAGAAGACTAACTATGGCTACACCTTC; d_call: TRBD1; clone_size: -; v_call: TRBV4-1; j_call: TRBJ1-2
cdr3_aa: CASSPTATGGDYGYTF; cdr3_nt: TGTGCCAGCTCACCCACAGCAACAGGGGGCGACTATGGCTACACCTTC; d_call: TRBD1; clone_size: -; v_call: TRBV18; j_call: TRBJ1-2
cdr3_aa: CASSLVGERQPQHF; cdr3_nt: TGTGCCAGCAGCTTAGTAGGGGAAAGACAGCCCCAGCATTTT; d_call: -; clone_size: -; v_call: TRBV7-2; j_call: TRBJ1-5
cdr3_aa: CASVTSGGYGELFF; cdr3_nt: TGTGCCAGCGTGACTAGCGGGGGGTACGGGGAGCTGTTTTTT; d_call: TRBD2; clone_size: -; v_call: TRBV28; j_call: TRBJ2-2